This paragraph reports one T cell receptor (beta chain). V was cut by 5 bases and J by 0 bases, with 13 bases left in between. This CDR3 contains 15 residues. Germline-derived CDR1 and CDR2 are LNHNV and YYDKDF (reference sequence). This entry belongs to a study of cytomegalovirus exposure and HLA in healthy donors. The PCR had 60 Vbeta and 13 Jbeta primers. Assay: immunoSEQ multiplex PCR; the TCRdb copy retains only in-frame clones and omits some. This table holds 99,000 or so clones, roughly 70% found once. This TCR came from a man aged 35 to 55 in good health and CMV-seronegative. Sequencing input: PBMCs. The rearrangement joins TRBV15 to TRBJ1-1; D is uncertain. The chain's CDR3 is CATSPRWEVNTEAFF. In DNA form, the CDR3 reads TGTGCCACCAGCCCCCGATGGGAGGTGAACACTGAAGCTTTCTTT.